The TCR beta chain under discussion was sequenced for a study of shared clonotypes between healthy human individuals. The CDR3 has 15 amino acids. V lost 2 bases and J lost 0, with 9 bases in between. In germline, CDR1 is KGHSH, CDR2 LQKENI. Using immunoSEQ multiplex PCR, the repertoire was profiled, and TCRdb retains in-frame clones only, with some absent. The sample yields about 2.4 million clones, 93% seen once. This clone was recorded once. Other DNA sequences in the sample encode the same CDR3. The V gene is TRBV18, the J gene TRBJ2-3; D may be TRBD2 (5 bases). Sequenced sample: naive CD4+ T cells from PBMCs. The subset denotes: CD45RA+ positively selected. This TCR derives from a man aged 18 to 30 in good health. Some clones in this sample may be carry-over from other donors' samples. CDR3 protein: CASSPTSGSTDTQYF. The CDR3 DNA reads TGTGCCAGCTCACCAACTAGTGGCAGCACAGATACGCAGTATTTT.